Here is one TCR beta chain with its context. This clone's antigen is unknown. Base qualities are not provided; no much larger clone lies one nucleotide away. The CDR3 runs 14 residues from the cysteine to the phenylalanine. The retained sequence is limited to the CDR3, 42 bases, with the frame set at the first base. CDR1 SGDLS and CDR2 YYNGEE are derived from the germline V gene. The junction shows trimming of 2 bases on V and 1 base on J, plus 9 bases between the germline ends. TCRbeta CDR3 regions were amplified by multiplexed two-step PCR using Vbeta-specific forward primers and Jbeta-specific reverse primers. Through the immunoSEQ service, the TCRbeta libraries were run on an Illumina instrument for sequencing. The paper's data handling went like this. V, D and J genes were assigned using IMGT annotation, and counts were corrected for multiplex PCR bias using synthetic CDR3 analogues. In the immunoSEQ Analyzer, repertoire clonality was calculated as one minus normalized Shannon entropy. Clonal expansion was defined using Fisher's exact test with Benjamini-Hochberg false discovery rate control and a two-tailed threshold of P<0.01. Imported from immuneACCESS, the table was reduced by TCRdb to in-frame sequences with V and J called. These copies leave out some clones; in studies compared against another copy, an unresolved V gene accounts for under half, and the cause of the remainder is not known. V and J calls plus clone size are reproduced from that table; the DNA served to infer D and trimming. The sample contains 35,000 to 45,000 clones, around 90% of them found a single time. Of the sample, over 0.095% falls within the top ten clones.

FACS was used to sort CD4+ or CD8+ cells into naive T cells, defined as CD45RA+, and memory T cells, defined as CD45RO+. The T cells used for TCR sequencing were obtained from two healthy control subjects. Unstimulated sorted T cell subsets served as baseline controls for the mixed lymphocyte reactions. The Qiagen DNeasy Blood & Tissue Kit was used to extract genomic DNA. These data originate in a study of regulatory dendritic cells for organ transplantation (TCRdb year 2017). Looking at the study overall: TCRbeta repertoires were sequenced from sorted naive and memory CD4+ and CD8+ T cells before and after allostimulation with regulatory or mature dendritic cells. On the study overall, not on this receptor specifically: The authors pointed out considerable heterogeneity between individuals in the alloreactive memory CD8+ T cell pool, and only two subjects were sequenced. Highly diverse repertoires were observed in naive CD4+ and CD8+ T cells, whereas lower diversity was observed in memory cells, and the most oligoclonal repertoires were found in memory CD8+ cells. In both subjects, allostimulation led to expansion of memory CD8+ clones, although regulatory dendritic cells appeared to cause more limited expansion than mature dendritic cells did. Of the resting subsets, memory CD8+ T cells had the largest number of alloreactive TCR clonotypes.

This chain joins TRBV9 to TRBJ1-1; a confident D gene designation cannot be given. This sequence originates from a human donor in good health. Material: naive CD8+ T cells from blood. The label giving this sample's cell subset or site can be read as: CD45RA+ naive T cells. The sequenced DNA is TGTGCCAGCAGCGTTCTTGTCGAGAACACTGAAGCTTTCTTT. Its protein product is CASSVLVENTEAFF.